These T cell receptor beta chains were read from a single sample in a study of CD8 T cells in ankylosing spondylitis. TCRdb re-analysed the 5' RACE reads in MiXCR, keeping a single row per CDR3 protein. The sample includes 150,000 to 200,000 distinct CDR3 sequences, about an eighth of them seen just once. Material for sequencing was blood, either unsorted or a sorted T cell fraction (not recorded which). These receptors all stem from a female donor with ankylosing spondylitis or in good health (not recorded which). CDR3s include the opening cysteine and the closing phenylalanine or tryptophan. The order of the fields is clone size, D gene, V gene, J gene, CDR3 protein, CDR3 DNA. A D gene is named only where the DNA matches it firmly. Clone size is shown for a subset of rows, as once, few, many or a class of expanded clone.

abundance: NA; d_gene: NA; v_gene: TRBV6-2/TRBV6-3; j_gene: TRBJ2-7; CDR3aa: CASSATRTASYEQYF; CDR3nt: TGTGCCAGCTCCGCCACTAGGACAGCTTCCTACGAGCAGTACTTC
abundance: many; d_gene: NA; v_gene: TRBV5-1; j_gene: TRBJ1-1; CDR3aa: CASSLPDGNTEAFF; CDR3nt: TGCGCCAGCAGCTTGCCCGACGGTAACACTGAAGCTTTCTTT
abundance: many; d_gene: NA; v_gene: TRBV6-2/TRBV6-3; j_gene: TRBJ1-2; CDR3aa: CASSYSEVRANGYTF; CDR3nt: TGTGCCAGCAGTTACTCGGAGGTCCGGGCAAATGGCTACACCTTC
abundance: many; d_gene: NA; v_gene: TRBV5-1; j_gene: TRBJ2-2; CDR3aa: CASSFFGDNTGELFF; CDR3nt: TGCGCCAGCAGCTTCTTTGGCGACAACACCGGGGAGCTGTTTTTT
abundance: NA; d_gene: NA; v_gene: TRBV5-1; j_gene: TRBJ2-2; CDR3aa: CASSLDPTVGTGELFF; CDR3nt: TGCGCCAGCAGCTTGGATCCAACCGTAGGGACCGGGGAGCTGTTTTTT
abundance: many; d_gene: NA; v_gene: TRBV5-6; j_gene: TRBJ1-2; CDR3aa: CASSLVAGHGYTF; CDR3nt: TGTGCCAGCAGCTTGGTGGCCGGGCATGGCTACACCTTC
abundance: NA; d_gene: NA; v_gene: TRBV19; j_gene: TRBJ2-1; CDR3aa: CVSSIGPGGGSTYNEQFF; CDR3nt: TGTGTCAGTAGTATAGGGCCCGGGGGAGGCAGCACCTACAATGAGCAGTTCTTC
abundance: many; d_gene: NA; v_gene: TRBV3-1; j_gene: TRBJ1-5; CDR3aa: CASSQDHDNQPQHF; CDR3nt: TGTGCCAGCAGCCAAGATCATGACAATCAGCCCCAGCATTTT
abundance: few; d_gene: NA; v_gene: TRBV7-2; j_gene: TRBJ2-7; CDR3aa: CASSEELAGMYEQYF; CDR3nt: TGTGCCAGCAGCGAAGAGTTGGCGGGAATGTACGAGCAGTACTTC
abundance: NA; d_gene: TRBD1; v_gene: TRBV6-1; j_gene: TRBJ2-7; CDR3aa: CASSPWTGRLGQYF; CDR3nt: TGTGCCAGCAGTCCCTGGACAGGGAGACTAGGGCAGTACTTC
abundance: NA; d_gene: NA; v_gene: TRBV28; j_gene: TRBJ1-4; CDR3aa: CASSKLGASNEKLFF; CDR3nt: TGTGCCAGCAGCAAACTAGGGGCTTCTAATGAAAAACTGTTTTTT
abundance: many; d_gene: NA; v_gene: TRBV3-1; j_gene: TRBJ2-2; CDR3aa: CASSGTSIRELFF; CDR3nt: TGTGCCAGCAGCGGGACATCCATCCGGGAGCTGTTTTTT
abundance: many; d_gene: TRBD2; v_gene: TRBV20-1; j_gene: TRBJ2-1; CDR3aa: CSARVLAVFNNEQFF; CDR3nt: TGCAGTGCTAGGGTTCTAGCGGTCTTCAACAATGAGCAGTTCTTC
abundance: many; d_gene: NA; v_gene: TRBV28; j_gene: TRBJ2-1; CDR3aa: CAASSGDNEQFF; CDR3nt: TGTGCCGCCTCCTCAGGGGACAATGAGCAGTTCTTC
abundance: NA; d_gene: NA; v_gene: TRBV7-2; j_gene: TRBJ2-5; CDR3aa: CAGSPDWETQYF; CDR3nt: TGTGCCGGCAGCCCCGATTGGGAGACCCAGTACTTC
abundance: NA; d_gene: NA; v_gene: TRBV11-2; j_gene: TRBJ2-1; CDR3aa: CASSFQRYNEQFF; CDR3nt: TGTGCCAGCAGCTTCCAGCGGTACAATGAGCAGTTCTTC
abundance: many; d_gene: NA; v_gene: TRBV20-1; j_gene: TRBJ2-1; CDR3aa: CSARQFPYNEQFF; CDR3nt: TGCAGTGCTAGACAATTCCCCTACAATGAGCAGTTCTTC
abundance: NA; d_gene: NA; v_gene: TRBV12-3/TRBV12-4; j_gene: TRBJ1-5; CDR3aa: CASSSHSGNQPQHF; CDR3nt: TGTGCCAGCAGTTCCCATTCAGGCAATCAGCCCCAGCATTTT
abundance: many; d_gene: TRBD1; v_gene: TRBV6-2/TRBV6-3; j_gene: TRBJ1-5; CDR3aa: CASSTVDYRGYQPQHF; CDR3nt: TGTGCCAGCAGTACCGTTGACTACAGGGGTTACCAGCCCCAGCATTTT
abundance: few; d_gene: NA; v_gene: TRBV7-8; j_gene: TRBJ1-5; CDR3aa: CASSPLNLNQPQHF; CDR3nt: TGTGCCAGCAGCCCTCTCAACCTCAATCAGCCCCAGCATTTT
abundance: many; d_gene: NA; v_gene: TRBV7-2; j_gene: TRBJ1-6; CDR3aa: CASSQRGNSPLHF; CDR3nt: TGTGCCAGCAGTCAACGGGGGAATTCACCCCTCCACTTT
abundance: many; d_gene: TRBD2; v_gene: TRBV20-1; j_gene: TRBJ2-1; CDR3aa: CSAAGLADYNEQFF; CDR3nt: TGCAGTGCGGCGGGACTAGCGGACTACAATGAGCAGTTCTTC
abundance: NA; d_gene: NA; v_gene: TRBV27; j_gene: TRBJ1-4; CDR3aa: CASRLAGAGEKLFF; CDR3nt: TGTGCCAGCAGGCTCGCGGGGGCAGGCGAAAAACTGTTTTTT
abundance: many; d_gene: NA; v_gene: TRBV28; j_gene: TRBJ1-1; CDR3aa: CASSSQLEAFF; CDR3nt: TGTGCCAGCAGTTCTCAGCTTGAAGCTTTCTTT
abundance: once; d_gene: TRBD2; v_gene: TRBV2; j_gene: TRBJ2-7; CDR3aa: CASIPRAGVGGRYEQYF; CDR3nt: TGTGCCAGCATTCCGAGAGCGGGAGTTGGGGGTAGGTACGAGCAGTACTTC
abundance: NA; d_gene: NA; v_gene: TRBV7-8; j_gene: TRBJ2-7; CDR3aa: CASSLNHLNYEQYF; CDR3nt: TGTGCCAGCAGCTTAAACCACCTGAACTACGAGCAGTACTTC
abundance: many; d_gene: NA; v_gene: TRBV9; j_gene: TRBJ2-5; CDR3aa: CASSGSGGVQETQYF; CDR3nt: TGTGCCAGCAGCGGTTCTGGGGGTGTCCAAGAGACCCAGTACTTC
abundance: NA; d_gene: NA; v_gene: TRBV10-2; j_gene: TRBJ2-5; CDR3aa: CASSASHRKTQYF; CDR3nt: TGCGCCAGCAGTGCATCCCACAGAAAGACCCAGTACTTC
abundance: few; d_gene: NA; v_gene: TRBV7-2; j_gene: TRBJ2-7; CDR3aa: CASSLEWEQYF; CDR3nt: TGTGCCAGCAGCTTGGAGTGGGAGCAGTACTTC
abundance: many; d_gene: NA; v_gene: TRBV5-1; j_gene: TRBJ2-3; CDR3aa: CASSLGGQSDTQYF; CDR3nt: TGCGCCAGCAGCTTGGGGGGGCAGTCGGATACGCAGTATTTT
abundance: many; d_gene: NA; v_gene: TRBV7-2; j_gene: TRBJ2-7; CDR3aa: CASSWRGGRFSEQYF; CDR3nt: TGTGCCAGCAGCTGGCGTGGAGGGAGGTTTTCCGAGCAGTACTTC
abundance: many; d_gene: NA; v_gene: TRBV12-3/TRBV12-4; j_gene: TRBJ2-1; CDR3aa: CASSLRAGEQFF; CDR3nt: TGTGCCAGCAGTTTAAGGGCGGGAGAGCAGTTCTTC
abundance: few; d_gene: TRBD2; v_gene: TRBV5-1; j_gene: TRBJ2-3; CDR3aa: CASSLAGTSALRTDTQYF; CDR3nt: TGCGCCAGCAGCTTGGCCGGGACTAGCGCTTTGAGGACAGATACGCAGTATTTT
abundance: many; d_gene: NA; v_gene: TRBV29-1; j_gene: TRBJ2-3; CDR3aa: CSLGANTDTQYF; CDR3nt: TGCAGCCTGGGGGCTAACACAGATACGCAGTATTTT
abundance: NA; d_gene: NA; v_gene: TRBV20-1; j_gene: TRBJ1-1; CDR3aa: CSARISNTEAFF; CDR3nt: TGCAGTGCTAGAATTTCGAACACTGAAGCTTTCTTT
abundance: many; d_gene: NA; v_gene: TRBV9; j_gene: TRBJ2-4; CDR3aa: CASSVADSPSGLAKNIQYF; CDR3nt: TGTGCCAGCAGCGTAGCTGACTCCCCCAGCGGGTTAGCCAAAAACATTCAGTACTTC
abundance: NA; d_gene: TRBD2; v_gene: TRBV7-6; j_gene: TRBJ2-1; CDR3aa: CASSLRLAGPNNEQFF; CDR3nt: TGTGCCAGCAGCCTTAGACTAGCGGGACCCAACAATGAGCAGTTCTTC
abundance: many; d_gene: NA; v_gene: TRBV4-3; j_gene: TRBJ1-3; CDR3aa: CASSQDSYSRGNTIYF; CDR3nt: TGCGCCAGCAGCCAAGATTCGTACAGCCGTGGAAACACCATATATTTT
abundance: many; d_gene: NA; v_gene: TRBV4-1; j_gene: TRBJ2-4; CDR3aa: CASSQDRGEAKNIQYF; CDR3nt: TGCGCCAGCAGCCAAGATAGAGGGGAAGCCAAAAACATTCAGTACTTC
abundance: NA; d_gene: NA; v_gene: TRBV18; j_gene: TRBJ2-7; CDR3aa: CASSPPSELLPTYEQYF; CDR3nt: TGTGCCAGCTCACCACCAAGTGAGCTCCTTCCAACCTACGAGCAGTACTTC
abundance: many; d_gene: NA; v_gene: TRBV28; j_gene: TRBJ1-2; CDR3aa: CASSLAGRNYGYTF; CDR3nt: TGTGCCAGCAGTTTAGCCGGGAGGAACTATGGCTACACCTTC
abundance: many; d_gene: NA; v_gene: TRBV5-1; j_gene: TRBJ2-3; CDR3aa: CASSATTDTQYF; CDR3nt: TGCGCCAGCAGCGCAACCACAGATACGCAGTATTTT
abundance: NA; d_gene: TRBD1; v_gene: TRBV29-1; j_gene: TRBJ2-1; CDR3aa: CSVTSTGAPYNEQFF; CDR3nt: TGCAGCGTGACCTCGACAGGGGCCCCCTACAATGAGCAGTTCTTC
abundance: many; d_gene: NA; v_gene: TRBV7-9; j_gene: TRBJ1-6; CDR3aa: CASSPIEGIGGSPLHF; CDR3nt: TGTGCCAGCAGCCCCATTGAGGGGATAGGTGGATCACCCCTCCACTTT
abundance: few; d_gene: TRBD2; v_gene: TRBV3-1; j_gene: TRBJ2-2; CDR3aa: CASRRLAGGYGELFF; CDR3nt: TGTGCCAGCAGGAGACTAGCGGGAGGGTACGGGGAGCTGTTTTTT
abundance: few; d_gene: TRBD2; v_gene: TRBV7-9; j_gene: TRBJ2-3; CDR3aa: CASSRVVSGGRTDTQYF; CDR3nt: TGTGCCAGCAGCCGAGTGGTCTCGGGAGGACGCACAGATACGCAGTATTTT